This T cell receptor beta chain was recovered during a study of T cell repertoires in cytomegalovirus infection. At the level of the study: Public TCR beta signatures were indicative of both CMV infection and a matching HLA type. General observations from the study: In two of eight donors, the top clonotype was HLA-C-restricted CMV-specific.

This clonotype occurred a few times. Its antigen is currently unknown. Per the germline V gene, CDR1 is MDHEN and CDR2 is SYDVKM. V lost 5 bases and J lost 0; bases outside the gene matches: 7. The CDR3 extends over 17 amino acids. Using its own MiXCR run on the reads, TCRdb lists one record per CDR3 protein. The sample has more than 150,000 distinct CDR3 sequences; approximately 19% are singletons. The TCR sequence derives from a human donor in good health (CMV status not recorded). Some clones in this sample may be carry-over from other donors' samples. This chain joins TRBV28 and TRBJ2-3, with TRBD2 matching over 11 bases. The sample taken for sequencing was PBMCs. CDR3 sequence (DNA): TGTGCCAGCAGTCCTGCTAGCGGGGGGTCTAGCACAGATACGCAGTATTTT. This codes for CASSPASGGSSTDTQYF.